One and the same sample provided the 24 T cell receptor beta chains below, sequenced in a study of beta chain features in type 1 diabetes. Expressed TCRB transcripts were sequenced after all isolated RNA was converted to cDNA. Sequenced by immunoSEQ multiplex PCR; TCRdb stores in-frame clones only, minus some. The sample contains 970,000 or so clones, roughly a sixth of which appear only once. The sample consisted of naive CD4+ T cells from blood. The receptors derive from a woman younger than 35 in good health.

The chain has TRBV10-3 and TRBJ2-3, with 16 bases aligning to TRBD2. V was pared by 2 bases and J by 0 bases, with 14 bases of the junction left unmatched. Germline lookup yields CDR1 ENHRY and CDR2 SYGVKD. The CDR3 runs to 22 residues. CDR3: CAISEPSAGGLAGGHSTDTQYF. The CDR3 DNA follows: TGTGCCATCAGTGAGCCCTCAGCGGGGGGACTAGCGGGAGGGCATAGCACAGATACGCAGTATTTT.

This clone appeared a few times. This chain uses TRBV18 with TRBJ2-3; a possible D gene is TRBD1 (5 bases). The germline V gene encodes CDR1 KGHSH and CDR2 LQKENI. CDR3 length: 14 amino acids. V lost 0 bases, J lost 8 bases, and 12 bases lay in between. This CDR3 is CASSPPKGRATQYF. CDR3 in DNA: TGTGCCAGCTCACCACCGAAGGGGCGCGCTACGCAGTATTTT.

This clone was counted between two and nine times. This same CDR3 is encoded by further DNA sequences in the sample. CDR3 region: CASSVVSRSSYNEQFF. CDR3 in DNA: TGTGCCAGCAGCGTAGTCAGCCGGAGCTCCTACAATGAGCAGTTCTTC. V is TRBV9 and J is TRBJ2-1; D gene uncertain. The CDR3 runs to 16 residues. Germline V lookup: CDR1 SGDLS, CDR2 YYNGEE. The V end was cut by 0 bases, the J end by 0 bases, with 10 bases between. Variable domain in full (rest from reference TRBV9 and TRBJ2-1): DSGVTQTPKHLITATGQRVTLRCSPRSGDLSVYWYQQSLDQGLQFLIQYYNGEERAKGNILERFSAQQFPDLHSELNLSSLELGDSALYFCASSVVSRSSYNEQFFGPGTRLTVL.

This clone was counted a few times. The rearrangement links TRBV19 to TRBJ2-7; TRBD2 matches 12 bases. After removal of 6 bases from V and 5 bases from J, the junction contained 8 bases not matched to a gene. The length of the CDR3 is 15 residues. Germline CDR1 and CDR2: LNHDA and SQIVND (reference sequence). The CDR3: CASRWPSGRAHEQYF. The CDR3 DNA reads TGTGCCAGTAGATGGCCTAGCGGGAGGGCCCACGAGCAGTACTTC.

The rearrangement links TRBV5-6 to TRBJ2-1, with D possibly matching TRBD2 (7 bases). Germline V CDR1 and CDR2: SGHDT, YYEEEE. The V and J ends lost 6 bases and 4 bases respectively, with 17 bases between them. This CDR3 spans 15 amino acids. As DNA, the CDR3 is TGTGCCAGCACCTGGGGAGGGACACTATACAATGAGCAGTTCTTC. Translating gives CASTWGGTLYNEQFF.

This clone has a handful of counts. V gene TRBV6-5 combines with J gene TRBJ2-7, with TRBD1 identical over 8 bases. The germline CDR1 and CDR2 sequences are MNHEY and SVGAGI. The CDR3 extends over 14 amino acids. V shed 5 bases and J 2 bases; nucleotides not matched to a gene: 5. The CDR3: CASSRDRRAYEQYF. CDR3 DNA: TGTGCCAGCAGTCGGGACAGGCGGGCCTACGAGCAGTACTTC.

The chain recombines TRBV18 with TRBJ2-1; 7 nucleotides align to TRBD2. The CDR3 is 15 amino acids. Germline CDR1 and CDR2: KGHSH and LQKENI. The V segment lost 2 bases and the J segment 4 bases; nucleotides outside the gene matches: 5. CDR3 DNA: TGTGCCAGCTCACCAGGCGGGAGAGGTTACAATGAGCAGTTCTTC. Protein product: CASSPGGRGYNEQFF.

The genes are TRBV6-5 and TRBJ1-3; TRBD1 agrees at 7 bases. The CDR3 runs 14 residues. The V gene's germline CDR1 is MNHEY and CDR2 SVGAGI. V shed 5 bases and J 8 bases; nucleotides not matched to a gene: 9. CDR3 residues: CASSQIYRGHTIYF. The CDR3 coding sequence is TGTGCCAGCAGTCAAATCTACAGGGGCCACACCATATATTTT.

This clone was counted a few times. V is TRBV28 and J is TRBJ2-2; 9 bases fit TRBD1. With 3 bases clipped from V and 6 bases from J, the junction kept 8 bases outside the gene matches. The germline V gene encodes CDR1 MDHEN and CDR2 SYDVKM. CDR3 size: 16 residues. For the CDR3, the DNA is TGTGCCAGCAGTTTTGGGGACAGGGTGTTCGCCGGGGAGCTGTTTTTT. Translated, it gives CASSFGDRVFAGELFF.

This clone was counted only a few times. The chain carries TRBV19 and TRBJ2-1, with 10 bases that match TRBD2. The junction had 5 bases not matched to a gene; V was cut back by 3 bases and J by 12 bases. This CDR3 comprises 13 residues. Germline CDR1 and CDR2: LNHDA and SQIVND (reference sequence). CDR3 region: CASSIETSGVQFF. The CDR3 DNA follows: TGTGCCAGTAGTATCGAAACTAGCGGGGTGCAGTTCTTC.

About this clone: The same CDR3 can be traced to other DNA sequences in this sample. The V call is TRBV7-9, the J call TRBJ2-3; possibly TRBD1 for D (5 bases). V was shortened by 5 bases and J by 0 bases, with 9 bases between the two germline ends. CDR1 and CDR2 from the germline V gene are SEHNR and FQNEAQ (reference sequence). The CDR3 contains 14 residues. The CDR3 DNA follows: TGTGCCAGCAGCCCCAGGGTTAGCACAGATACGCAGTATTTT. As protein: CASSPRVSTDTQYF.

This clone has only a few counts. The V call is TRBV11-3, the J call TRBJ2-5; D is unclear. There are 12 residues in the CDR3. Germline V gene lookup returns CDR1 SGHNT and CDR2 YENEEA. V lost 5 bases, J lost 7 bases, and 11 bases lay in between. The CDR3 DNA follows: TGTGCCAGCAGCCTCCCGATGGGGACCCAGTACTTC. Residues: CASSLPMGTQYF.

This clone has only a few counts. The V gene is TRBV7-2, the J gene TRBJ2-1; 7 bases map to TRBD2. Germline loops: CDR1 SGHTA, CDR2 FQGNSA. The ends lost 1 base at V and 4 bases at J; junction bases unmatched: 7. The CDR3 extends over 16 amino acids. The CDR3 here is CASSLGGGGPYNEQFF. The CDR3 bases are TGTGCCAGCAGCTTAGGCGGGGGAGGACCATACAATGAGCAGTTCTTC.

A few counts support this clone. The same CDR3 is also encoded by other DNA sequences in this sample. The rearrangement uses TRBV18 and TRBJ1-1; D might be TRBD1 (5 bases). The CDR3 length is 15 residues. Deletions cut 0 bases from V and 4 bases from J, with 12 bases between. CDR1 is KGHSH and CDR2 is LQKENI in the germline V gene. In nucleotides, the CDR3 is TGTGCCAGCTCACCACCGGGACTCCTGGGCACTGAAGCTTTCTTT. Translating it yields CASSPPGLLGTEAFF.

Comment on this clone: The sample carries other DNA sequences with the same CDR3. The chain uses TRBV2 and TRBJ1-4, with D unresolved. The CDR3 extends over 18 amino acids. CDR1 and CDR2 from the germline V gene are SNHLY and FYNNEI. V lost 3 bases, J lost 6 bases, and 23 bases lay in between. The CDR3 DNA reads TGTGCCAGCAGTGACGCCCAACATGCGGGGAGGTGGGATGAAAAACTGTTTTTT. As protein: CASSDAQHAGRWDEKLFF. Variable domain in full (rest from reference TRBV2 and TRBJ1-4): EPEVTQTPSHQVTQMGQEVILRCVPISNHLYFYWYRQILGQKVEFLVSFYNNEISEKSEIFDDQFSVERPDGSNFTLKIRSTKLEDSAMYFCASSDAQHAGRWDEKLFFGSGTQLSVL.

This chain joins TRBV28 and TRBJ2-5; tentative D call: TRBD1 (6 bases). Trimming removed 6 bases from V and 0 bases from J, with 11 bases in between. The germline V gene encodes CDR1 MDHEN and CDR2 SYDVKM. The CDR3 runs 14 residues. The chain's CDR3 is CASRLRGHQETQYF. The DNA of the CDR3 is TGTGCCAGCAGGCTCAGGGGTCACCAAGAGACCCAGTACTTC. The full variable domain, in which reference TRBV28 and TRBJ2-5 provide the parts outside the CDR3, is DVKVTQSSRYLVKRTGEKVFLECVQDMDHENMFWYRQDPGLGLRLIYFSYDVKMKEKGDIPEGYSVSREKKERFSLILESASTNQTSMYLCASRLRGHQETQYFGPGTRLLVL.

This clone has more than one count but fewer than ten. The CDR3 bases are TGTGCCAGCAGTGAAATCGGGAGGGGCGAGCAGTACTTC. Translation gives CASSEIGRGEQYF. This chain links TRBV2 with TRBJ2-7, with 8 bases matching TRBD2. V lost 2 bases and J lost 6; bases outside the gene matches: 3. The CDR3 has 13 amino acids. The V gene's germline CDR1 is SNHLY and CDR2 FYNNEI.

The chain recombines TRBV28 with TRBJ2-1; 8 bases align to TRBD2. The ends lost 8 bases at V and 6 bases at J; junction bases unmatched: 15. CDR1 and CDR2 from the germline V gene are MDHEN and SYDVKM. The CDR3 length is 16 residues. The CDR3 reads CASSTTGGTRRNEQFF. CDR3 bases: TGTGCCAGCTCTACCACGGGCGGGACTAGACGCAATGAGCAGTTCTTC.

The V gene is TRBV21-1, the J gene TRBJ1-3; the tabulated D call, TRBD1, remains unverified against the DNA. TRBV21-1 is an annotated pseudogene. The CDR3 is made up of 15 amino acids. CDR3 nucleotide sequence: TGTGCCAGCAGCAATGACAGGGTACGCGGAAACACCATATATTTT. It translates to CASSNDRVRGNTIYF.

The chain couples TRBV28 to TRBJ2-4; 7 bases are shared with TRBD1. The CDR3 has 17 amino acids. Germline CDR1 MDHEN, CDR2 SYDVKM. With 6 bases clipped from V and 1 base from J, the junction kept 12 bases outside the gene matches. The CDR3 region has the DNA TGTGCCAGCAGCCCCACACGATCGACAGGGGCCAAAAACATTCAGTACTTC. It is translated as CASSPTRSTGAKNIQYF.

The J gene is TRBJ2-3, the V gene TRBV6-1; TRBD1 matches 9 bases. This CDR3 spans 14 amino acids. CDR1 MNHNS and CDR2 SASEGT come from the germline V gene. Trimming cost V 6 bases and J 6 bases; bases outside gene matches: 7. The CDR3 region is CASRGTGRWDTQYF. The CDR3 DNA reads as TGTGCCAGCAGGGGGACAGGGAGGTGGGATACGCAGTATTTT.

J is TRBJ2-1 and V is TRBV4-1; D may be TRBD1 or TRBD2 (7 bases each). Germline loops: CDR1 MGHRA, CDR2 YSYEKL. The length of the CDR3 is 22 residues. The V and J ends lost 3 bases and 5 bases respectively, with 35 bases between them. CDR3 bases: TGCGCCAGCAGCCAGTCAGGGGGGGCACTAGGACTTCACGCGACGTTCCACAATGAGCAGTTCTTC. Translating it yields CASSQSGGALGLHATFHNEQFF.

The CDR3 DNA follows: TGTGCCAGCGGGACTAGCCACACAGATACGCAGTATTTT. This codes for CASGTSHTDTQYF. The rearrangement links TRBV7-9 to TRBJ2-3; TRBD2 agrees at 9 bases. Looked up from germline, CDR1 is SEHNR and CDR2 is FQNEAQ (reference sequence). J was trimmed by 2 bases and V by 8 bases; bases with no gene match: 2. This CDR3 is built from 13 residues.

V gene TRBV2 combines with J gene TRBJ2-5; 12 bases map to TRBD2. V gave up 5 bases and J gave up 5 bases; unmatched junction bases: 12. The germline CDR1 and CDR2 sequences are SNHLY and FYNNEI. The CDR3 is 17 residues long. The CDR3 DNA sequence: TGTGCCAGCAGTCGACTGACTAGCGGGAGCTCCGGGGAGACCCAGTACTTC. This translates into CASSRLTSGSSGETQYF. Full variable domain (outside the CDR3, taken from reference TRBV2 and TRBJ2-5): EPEVTQTPSHQVTQMGQEVILRCVPISNHLYFYWYRQILGQKVEFLVSFYNNEISEKSEIFDDQFSVERPDGSNFTLKIRSTKLEDSAMYFCASSRLTSGSSGETQYFGPGTRLLVL.